A selection of T cell receptor beta chains follows, all from one sample in a study of blood T cell repertoires in COVID-19. TCRdb's table, derived via immunoSEQ multiplex PCR, lists solely in-frame clones and lacks some. The sample shows tens of thousands of clones, about four fifths of them seen only once. Sequencing input: peripheral blood. The receptor set was obtained from a man between 70 and 80 years old with acute or convalescent COVID-19. Each CDR3 is given with its conserved first and last residue. A D gene is named only where the DNA matches it firmly. The size of a clone is reported for some rows only, either as once, few or many, or as a class for expanded clones.

CASSQDPQGTFLGYTF,TGCGCCAGCAGCCAAGATCCCCAGGGGACCTTCCTAGGCTACACCTTC,NA,NA,TRBJ1-2,16,TRBV4-1
CASSERDRGFSGYTF,TGTGCCAGCAGTGAGCGGGACAGGGGATTTAGCGGCTACACCTTC,TRBD1,NA,TRBJ1-2,15,TRBV2
CASGKGEETQYF,TGTGCCAGCGGGAAGGGAGAAGAGACCCAGTACTTC,NA,NA,TRBJ2-5,12,TRBV2
CASSPGETQYF,TGTGCCAGCAGCCCAGGGGAGACCCAGTACTTC,NA,NA,TRBJ2-5,11,TRBV7-9
CASSLAGTSGYNEQFF,TGTGCCAGCAGCTTAGCCGGGACTAGCGGCTACAATGAGCAGTTCTTC,TRBD2,NA,TRBJ2-1,16,TRBV7-2
CASGRWGSGANVLTF,TGTGCCAGTGGGAGGTGGGGCTCAGGGGCCAACGTCCTGACTTTC,NA,NA,TRBJ2-6,15,TRBV19
CASSLGSGGGHTEAFF,TGTGCCAGCAGCTTAGGCTCCGGGGGAGGCCACACTGAAGCTTTCTTT,NA,NA,TRBJ1-1,16,TRBV7-9
CASSPEGAGASQETQYF,TGTGCCAGCAGCCCGGAGGGGGCAGGGGCGTCCCAAGAGACCCAGTACTTC,NA,NA,TRBJ2-5,17,TRBV7-9
CASSPQTTGVDEAFF,TGTGCCAGCAGTCCTCAAACGACGGGGGTGGATGAAGCTTTCTTT,NA,NA,TRBJ1-1,15,TRBV27
CASKGATYEQYF,TGTGCCAGCAAGGGGGCGACCTACGAGCAGTACTTC,TRBD1,many,TRBJ2-7,12,TRBV2
CASQGIGTEAFF,TGTGCCAGCCAGGGGATTGGTACTGAAGCTTTCTTT,NA,NA,TRBJ1-1,12,TRBV2
CASSPTGTGLQFF,TGTGCCAGCTCACCGACCGGGACAGGGCTCCAGTTCTTC,TRBD1,NA,TRBJ2-1,13,TRBV18
CASSDPGQGNYEQYF,TGTGCCAGCAGTGACCCGGGACAGGGAAACTACGAGCAGTACTTC,TRBD1,NA,TRBJ2-7,15,TRBV25-1
CASSLVGREETQYF,TGTGCCAGCAGCTTGGTGGGCAGGGAAGAGACCCAGTACTTC,NA,NA,TRBJ2-5,14,TRBV5-6
CASKIPGQRTGELFF,TGTGCCAGTAAGATCCCGGGACAGCGCACCGGGGAGCTGTTTTTT,TRBD1,NA,TRBJ2-2,15,TRBV19
CASSLRRAAGYTF,TGTGCCAGCAGTTTAAGGAGGGCAGCTGGCTACACCTTC,NA,NA,TRBJ1-2,13,TRBV12-3/TRBV12-4
CASSLRTSGTDTQYF,TGCGCCAGCAGCCTACGGACTAGTGGCACAGATACGCAGTATTTT,TRBD2,few,TRBJ2-3,15,TRBV4-3
CASSGGGWAGETDTQYF,TGTGCCAGCAGTGGAGGGGGTTGGGCGGGAGAAACAGATACGCAGTATTTT,NA,NA,TRBJ2-3,17,TRBV25-1
CASSYLAGERNEQYF,TGTGCCAGCAGTTACTTAGCGGGAGAGAGGAACGAGCAGTACTTC,TRBD2,NA,TRBJ2-7,15,TRBV6-2/TRBV6-3
CASSQGDVGGTGELFF,TGTGCCAGCAGCCAGGGGGACGTGGGGGGCACCGGGGAGCTGTTTTTT,NA,NA,TRBJ2-2,16,TRBV3-1/TRBV3-2
CASSAHPGGGSETQYF,TGTGCCAGCAGCGCGCACCCAGGGGGCGGTTCGGAGACCCAGTACTTC,TRBD1,few,TRBJ2-5,16,TRBV9
CASSLTSGTHTDTQYF,TGTGCCAGCAGCTTAACAAGCGGGACCCACACAGATACGCAGTATTTT,TRBD2,NA,TRBJ2-3,16,TRBV4-2
CASSLQGAVANVLTF,TGTGCCAGCAGCTTACAGGGGGCAGTAGCCAACGTCCTGACTTTC,TRBD1,NA,TRBJ2-6,15,TRBV7-2
CASSEGRGETQYF,TGTGCCAGCAGTGAGGGGAGGGGGGAGACCCAGTACTTC,NA,NA,TRBJ2-5,13,TRBV25-1
CASSLVGRPRGGNEQFF,TGTGCCAGCAGCTTGGTAGGGCGCCCGAGAGGAGGCAATGAGCAGTTCTTC,NA,NA,TRBJ2-1,17,TRBV5-4
CASSLRQRRTYEQYF,TGTGCCAGCAGTTTGCGCCAGCGGAGGACCTACGAGCAGTACTTC,NA,NA,TRBJ2-7,15,TRBV27
CASSLVGGAVDEQYF,TGTGCCAGCAGCTTAGTAGGGGGGGCTGTCGACGAGCAGTACTTC,NA,once,TRBJ2-7,15,TRBV7-9
CASRVDRTTEAFF,TGTGCCAGCAGAGTTGACAGGACAACTGAAGCTTTCTTT,NA,few,TRBJ1-1,13,TRBV6-5
CASSPRAGENQPQHF,TGTGCCAGTAGTCCCAGGGCAGGGGAGAATCAGCCCCAGCATTTT,NA,few,TRBJ1-5,15,TRBV19
CASRTGGKETQYF,TGTGCCAGCAGAACAGGGGGCAAAGAGACCCAGTACTTC,TRBD1,NA,TRBJ2-5,13,TRBV28
CASSLAGGLNTGELFF,TGTGCCAGCAGTTTGGCTGGCGGACTGAACACCGGGGAGCTGTTTTTT,NA,once,TRBJ2-2,16,TRBV6-5
CASSLERTGGETQYF,TGCGCCAGCAGCTTGGAGAGGACAGGGGGAGAGACCCAGTACTTC,TRBD1,NA,TRBJ2-5,15,TRBV5-1
CASSLSKGSRNIQYF,TGTGCCAGCAGCCTGAGTAAGGGGTCGAGAAACATTCAGTACTTC,NA,NA,TRBJ2-4,15,TRBV3-1/TRBV3-2
CASRPGTEYNEKLFF,TGTGCCAGCAGGCCAGGGACAGAATATAATGAAAAACTGTTTTTT,TRBD1,NA,TRBJ1-4,15,TRBV2
CSASPPLAGVVGEQFF,TGCAGTGCTAGTCCCCCACTAGCGGGAGTCGTGGGTGAGCAGTTCTTC,TRBD2,NA,TRBJ2-1,16,TRBV20-1
CASEHSGRGNEQFF,TGTGCCAGCGAACATAGCGGGAGGGGGAATGAGCAGTTCTTC,TRBD2,NA,TRBJ2-1,14,TRBV3-1/TRBV3-2
CASRQGWGQETQYF,TGTGCCAGCAGGCAGGGTTGGGGTCAAGAGACCCAGTACTTC,NA,NA,TRBJ2-5,14,TRBV2
CATSDSRARETF,TGTGCCACCAGTGATTCACGGGCCAGGGAAACCTTC,NA,NA,TRBJ1-2,12,TRBV24-1
CASTPEGEGSYEQYF,TGTGCCAGCACCCCGGAGGGGGAGGGTTCCTACGAGCAGTACTTC,NA,NA,TRBJ2-7,15,TRBV28
CASSEVTSYNEQFF,TGTGCCAGCAGTGAGGTAACTAGCTACAATGAGCAGTTCTTC,NA,NA,TRBJ2-1,14,TRBV2
CASSQDLSGRAADTQYF,TGCGCCAGCAGCCAAGATCTCAGCGGGAGGGCCGCAGATACGCAGTATTTT,TRBD2,once,TRBJ2-3,17,TRBV4-3
CASRGKVGIINQPQHF,TGTGCCAGCCGGGGGAAGGTGGGTATAATCAATCAGCCCCAGCATTTT,NA,NA,TRBJ1-5,16,TRBV21-1
CASTSVGQGGEKLFF,TGTGCCAGCACATCAGTAGGACAGGGGGGTGAAAAACTGTTTTTT,TRBD1,NA,TRBJ1-4,15,TRBV7-9
CASSLTGGTDTQYF,TGTGCCAGCAGCTTGACAGGGGGCACAGATACGCAGTATTTT,TRBD1,NA,TRBJ2-3,14,TRBV7-9
CASRADRSVYEQYF,TGTGCCAGCAGGGCCGACAGGTCAGTCTACGAGCAGTACTTC,NA,NA,TRBJ2-7,14,TRBV2
CASSLNGGSSYNEQFF,TGTGCCAGCAGCTTAAACGGCGGGAGCTCCTACAATGAGCAGTTCTTC,TRBD2,NA,TRBJ2-1,16,TRBV7-3